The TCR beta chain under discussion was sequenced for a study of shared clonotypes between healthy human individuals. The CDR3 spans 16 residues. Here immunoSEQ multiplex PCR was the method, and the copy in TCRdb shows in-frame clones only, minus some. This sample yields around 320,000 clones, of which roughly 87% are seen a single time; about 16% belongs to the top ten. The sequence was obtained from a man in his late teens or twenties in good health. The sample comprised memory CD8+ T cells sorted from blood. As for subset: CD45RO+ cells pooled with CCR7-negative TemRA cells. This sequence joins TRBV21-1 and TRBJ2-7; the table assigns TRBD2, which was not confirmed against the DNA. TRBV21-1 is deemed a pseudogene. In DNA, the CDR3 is TGTGCCAGCAGCACACTTTCGACGGGGAGGTACTACGAGCAGTACTTC. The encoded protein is CASSTLSTGRYYEQYF.